This T cell receptor (beta chain) is drawn from a study of CXCR3-negative and CXCR3-positive naive CD8 T cells. A word on this clonotype: Its antigen is still unknown.

Every individual CD8+ T cell subset underwent sorting in triplicate at 300,000 to 350,000 cells apiece. CDR3 length equals 15 residues. With UMI labels, 5' RACE was used to prepare the TRB cDNA libraries. For each CDR3 protein, TCRdb gives one entry from its re-call of the 5' RACE reads, without DNA. This sample's table reports approximately 47,000 distinct CDR3 sequences. Study conclusions and caveats: CXCR3-positive naive cells had TRB CDR3s that were more hydrophobic than CXCR3-negative naive cells had.

Sequenced sample: naive CXCR3- CD8+ T cells from blood. Subset noted: CD45RO-CCR7+CD27+CD95- naive CD8+ T cells lacking CXCR3 (TNR3-). This chain joins TRBV12-3 or TRBV12-4 and TRBJ2-7; TCRdb's D gene call, TRBD1, goes unchecked for lack of DNA. This clonotype was sampled from a human donor in good health. Some clones in this sample may be carry-over from other donors' samples. CDR3: CASSSSGQGAYEQYF.